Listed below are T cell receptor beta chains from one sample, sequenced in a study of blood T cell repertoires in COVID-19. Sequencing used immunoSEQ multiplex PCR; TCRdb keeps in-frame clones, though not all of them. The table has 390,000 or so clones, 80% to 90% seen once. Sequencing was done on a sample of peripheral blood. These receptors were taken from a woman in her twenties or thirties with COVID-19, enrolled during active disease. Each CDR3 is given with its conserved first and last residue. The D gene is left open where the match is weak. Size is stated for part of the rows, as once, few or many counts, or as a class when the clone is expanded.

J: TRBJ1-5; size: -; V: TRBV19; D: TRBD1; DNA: TGTGCCAGTACCTCCCAGGGGGGTGATCAGCCCCAGCATTTT; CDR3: CASTSQGGDQPQHF
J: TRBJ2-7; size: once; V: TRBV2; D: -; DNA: TGTGCCAGCAGTGAGGAGGGCGGGTCGTGGGAGCAGTACTTC; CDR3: CASSEEGGSWEQYF
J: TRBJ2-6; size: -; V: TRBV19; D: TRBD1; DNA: TGTGCCAGTAGTACCCCGCCGGACAGGGGCCGGGGGGTGGCCAACGTCCTGACTTTC; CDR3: CASSTPPDRGRGVANVLTF
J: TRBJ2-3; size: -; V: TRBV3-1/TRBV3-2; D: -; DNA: TGTGCCATGCATCGGCGCGGGATTGGTACGCAGTATTTT; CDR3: CAMHRRGIGTQYF
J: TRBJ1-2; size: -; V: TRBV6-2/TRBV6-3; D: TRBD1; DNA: TGTGCCAGCAGTCGCGGACAGGGTACTGACGGCTACACCTTC; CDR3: CASSRGQGTDGYTF
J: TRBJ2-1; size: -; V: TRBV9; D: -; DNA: TGTGCCAGCAGCGTAGCTGGAGACTGGGTCAATGAGCAGTTCTTC; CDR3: CASSVAGDWVNEQFF
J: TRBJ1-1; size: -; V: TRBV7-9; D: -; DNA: TGTGCCAGCAGCTTGGGGGCGGCTGAAGCTTTCTTT; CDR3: CASSLGAAEAFF
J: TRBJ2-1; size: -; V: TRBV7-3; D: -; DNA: TGTGCCAGCAGCCTAGGGGCCAGGAATGAGCAGTTCTTC; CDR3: CASSLGARNEQFF
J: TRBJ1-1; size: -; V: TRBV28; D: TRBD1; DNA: TGTGCCAGCAAAGACAGGGTTGAGGTTGAAGCTTTCTTT; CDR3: CASKDRVEVEAFF
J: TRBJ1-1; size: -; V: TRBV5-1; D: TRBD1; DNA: TGCGCCAGCAGCTTACGGACAGGCGGGACTGAAGCTTTCTTT; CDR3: CASSLRTGGTEAFF
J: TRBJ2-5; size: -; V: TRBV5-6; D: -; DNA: TGTGCCAGCAGCTTGGGGCTTGCGGGGGCGCGGGAGACCCAGTACTTC; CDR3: CASSLGLAGARETQYF
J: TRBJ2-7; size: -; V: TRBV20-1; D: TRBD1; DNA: TGCAGTGGGCAGGGGGCCTACGAGCAGTACTTC; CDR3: CSGQGAYEQYF
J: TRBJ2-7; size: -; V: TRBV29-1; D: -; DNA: TGCAGCGTTGAAGATTCCCGTCGACTGCCTCGCGAGCAGTACTTC; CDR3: CSVEDSRRLPREQYF
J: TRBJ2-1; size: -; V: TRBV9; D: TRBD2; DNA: TGTGCCAGCAGCGCCAGCGCTAGCGGGGGATTGTCTGGTGAGCAGTTCTTC; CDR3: CASSASASGGLSGEQFF
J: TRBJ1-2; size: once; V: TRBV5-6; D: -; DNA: TGTGCCAGCAGCATTCGCGGGTCCCCAAGGGGCTACACCTTC; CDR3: CASSIRGSPRGYTF
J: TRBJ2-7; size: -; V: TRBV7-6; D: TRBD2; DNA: TGTGCCAGCAGCCCCGGGACTAGCGGCGTCTACGAGCAGTACTTC; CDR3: CASSPGTSGVYEQYF
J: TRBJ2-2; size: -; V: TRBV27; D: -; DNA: TGTGCCAGCAGCCCGACTGCGAACACCGGGGAGCTGTTTTTT; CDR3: CASSPTANTGELFF
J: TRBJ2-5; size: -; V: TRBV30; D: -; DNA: TGTGCCTGGAGACGAACTGCGGTTGAGCGGGAGACCCAGTACTTC; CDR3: CAWRRTAVERETQYF
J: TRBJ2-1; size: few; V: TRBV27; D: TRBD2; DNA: TGTGCCAGCAGTTCCAGACTAGCGCAATACAATGAGCAGTTCTTC; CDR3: CASSSRLAQYNEQFF
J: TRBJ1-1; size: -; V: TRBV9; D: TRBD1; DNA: TGTGCCAGCAGCGGCCGGACAGGGGAGAACACTGAAGCTTTCTTT; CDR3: CASSGRTGENTEAFF